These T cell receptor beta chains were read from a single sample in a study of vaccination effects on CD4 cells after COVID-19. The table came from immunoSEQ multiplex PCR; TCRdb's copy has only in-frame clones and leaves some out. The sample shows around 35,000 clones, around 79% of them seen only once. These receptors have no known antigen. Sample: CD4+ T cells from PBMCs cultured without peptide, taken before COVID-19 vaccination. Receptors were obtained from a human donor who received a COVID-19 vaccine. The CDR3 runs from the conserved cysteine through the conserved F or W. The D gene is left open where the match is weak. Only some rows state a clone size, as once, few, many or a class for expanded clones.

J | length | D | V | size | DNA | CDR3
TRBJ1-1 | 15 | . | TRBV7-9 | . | TGTGCCAGCAGCTTAGGGTTCTCGAGGAACACTGAAGCTTTCTTT | CASSLGFSRNTEAFF
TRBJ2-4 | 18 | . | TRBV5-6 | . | TGTGCCAGCAGCCAGGTCTCCGGGACCCTGGGATATGGGAACATTCAGTACTTC | CASSQVSGTLGYGNIQYF
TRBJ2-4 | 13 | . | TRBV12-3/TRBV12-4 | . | TGTGCCAGCAGTGGGGGAGAGCATGGCATTCAGTACTTC | CASSGGEHGIQYF
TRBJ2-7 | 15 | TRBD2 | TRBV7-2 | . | TGTGCCAGCAGTAAGGCTGGCGGGAGTGGCTACGAGCAGTACTTC | CASSKAGGSGYEQYF
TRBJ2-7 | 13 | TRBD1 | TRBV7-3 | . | TGTGCCAGCAGCTTGCCAGGGGGCCACGAGCAGTACTTC | CASSLPGGHEQYF
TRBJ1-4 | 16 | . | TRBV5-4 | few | TGTGCCAGCAGCTTGGGCGGGGTCGGACCTAATGAAAAACTGTTTTTT | CASSLGGVGPNEKLFF
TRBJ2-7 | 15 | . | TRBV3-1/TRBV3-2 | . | TGTGCCAGCAGCCAAATCCCGGGAAGCTCCTACGAGCAGTACTTC | CASSQIPGSSYEQYF
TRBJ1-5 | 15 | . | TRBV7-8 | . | TGTGCCAGCAGCCCCCGGAGGGTCGGCAATCAGCCCCAGCATTTT | CASSPRRVGNQPQHF
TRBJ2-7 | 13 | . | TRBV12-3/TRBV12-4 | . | TGTGCCAGCAGTTTAGGAGAGGTCTACGAGCAGTACTTC | CASSLGEVYEQYF
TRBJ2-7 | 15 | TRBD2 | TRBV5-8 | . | TGTGCCAGCAGCTTGGGACTAGCGGGGGTCTACGAGCAGTACTTC | CASSLGLAGVYEQYF
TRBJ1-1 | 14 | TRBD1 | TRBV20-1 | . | TGCAGTGCTAGTGGGGAGGGGGCCAAAACTGAAGCTTTCTTT | CSASGEGAKTEAFF
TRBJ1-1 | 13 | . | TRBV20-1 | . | TGCAGTGCTAGTGGCAGTCTGAACACTGAAGCTTTCTTT | CSASGSLNTEAFF
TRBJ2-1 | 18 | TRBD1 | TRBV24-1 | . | TGTGCCACCAGTGATCCCTACTCCGGGACAGCTAGACGGAATGAGCAGTTCTTC | CATSDPYSGTARRNEQFF
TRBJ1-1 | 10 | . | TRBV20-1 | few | TGCAGTGCTAGAGAAGGTACGGCTTTCTTT | CSAREGTAFF
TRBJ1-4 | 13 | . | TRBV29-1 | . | TGCAGCGTTGCGGGAGCGTTGGAGGAAAAACTGTTTTTT | CSVAGALEEKLFF
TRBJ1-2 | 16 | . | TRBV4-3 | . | TGCGCCAGCAGCCAAGATAGCGGCGGGGGAAGCTATGGCTACACCTTC | CASSQDSGGGSYGYTF
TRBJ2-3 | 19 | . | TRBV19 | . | TGTGCCAGTAGTATGGTTAGCGGAGCCACTATTACATACACAGATACGCAGTATTTT | CASSMVSGATITYTDTQYF